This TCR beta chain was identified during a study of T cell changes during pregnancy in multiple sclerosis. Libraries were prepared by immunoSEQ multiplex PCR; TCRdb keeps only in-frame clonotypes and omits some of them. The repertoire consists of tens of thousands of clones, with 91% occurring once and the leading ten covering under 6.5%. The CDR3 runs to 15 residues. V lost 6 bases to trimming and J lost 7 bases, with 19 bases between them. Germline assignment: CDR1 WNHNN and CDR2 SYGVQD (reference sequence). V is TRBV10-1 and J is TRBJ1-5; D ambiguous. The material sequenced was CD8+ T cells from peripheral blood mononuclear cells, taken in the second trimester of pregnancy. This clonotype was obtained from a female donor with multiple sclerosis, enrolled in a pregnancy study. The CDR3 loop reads CASRPSIGWWQPQHF. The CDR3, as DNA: TGCGCCAGCAGACCTAGTATTGGGTGGTGGCAGCCCCAGCATTTT.